This entry describes one TCR beta chain. This sample stems from a study of blood T cell repertoires in COVID-19. In the study overall: From the United States, Italy and Spain came samples of acute and convalescent COVID-19. In each case, the material was cDNA or gDNA derived from T cells, B-cell-depleted T cells, or PBMCs.

Trimming cost V 4 bases and J 8 bases; bases outside gene matches: 10. Per the germline V gene, CDR1 is MRHNA and CDR2 is SNTAGT. The CDR3 runs 16 residues. Original processing methods: Reference gene primer amplification gave nucleated cell count estimates. Clones were sequenced by immunoSEQ multiplex PCR, and TCRdb holds only the in-frame ones, with some missing. V, J and clone size are taken as reported in that table, and D and trimming were inferred from the DNA itself. The data show 140,000 to 150,000 clones, about 90% seen once. Sequencing was done on a sample of peripheral blood. This TCR derives from a woman between 45 and 60 years old with acute or convalescent COVID-19. The chain is built from TRBV6-4 and TRBJ2-1; TRBD2 matches at 11 bases. CDR3 amino acids: CASSALTSGVLDEQFF. In DNA, the CDR3 is TGTGCCAGCAGTGCCCTGACTAGCGGGGTATTGGATGAGCAGTTCTTC.